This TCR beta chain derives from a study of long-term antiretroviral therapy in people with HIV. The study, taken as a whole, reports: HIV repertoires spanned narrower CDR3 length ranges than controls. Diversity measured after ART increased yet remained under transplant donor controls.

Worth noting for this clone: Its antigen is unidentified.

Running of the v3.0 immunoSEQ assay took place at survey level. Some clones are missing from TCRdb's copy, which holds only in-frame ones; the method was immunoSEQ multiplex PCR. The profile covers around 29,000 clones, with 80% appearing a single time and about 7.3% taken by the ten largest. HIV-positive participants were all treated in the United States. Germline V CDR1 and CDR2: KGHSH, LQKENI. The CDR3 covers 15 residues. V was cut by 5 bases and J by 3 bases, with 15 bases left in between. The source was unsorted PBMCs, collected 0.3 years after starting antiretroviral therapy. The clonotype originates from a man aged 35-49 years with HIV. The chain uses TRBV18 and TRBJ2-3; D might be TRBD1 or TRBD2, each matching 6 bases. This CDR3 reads CASSFTGAKTDTQYF. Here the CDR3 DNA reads TGTGCCAGCTCATTTACGGGGGCGAAAACAGATACGCAGTATTTT.